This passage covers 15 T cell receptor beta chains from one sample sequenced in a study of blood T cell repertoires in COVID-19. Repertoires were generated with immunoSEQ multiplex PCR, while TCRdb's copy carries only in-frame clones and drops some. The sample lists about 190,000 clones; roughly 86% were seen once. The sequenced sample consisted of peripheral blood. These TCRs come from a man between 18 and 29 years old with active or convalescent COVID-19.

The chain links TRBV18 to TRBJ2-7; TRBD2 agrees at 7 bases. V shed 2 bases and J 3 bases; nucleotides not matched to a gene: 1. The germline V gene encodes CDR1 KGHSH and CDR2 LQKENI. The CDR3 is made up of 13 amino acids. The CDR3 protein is CASSPSGVYEQYF. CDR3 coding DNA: TGTGCCAGCTCACCAAGCGGGGTCTACGAGCAGTACTTC.

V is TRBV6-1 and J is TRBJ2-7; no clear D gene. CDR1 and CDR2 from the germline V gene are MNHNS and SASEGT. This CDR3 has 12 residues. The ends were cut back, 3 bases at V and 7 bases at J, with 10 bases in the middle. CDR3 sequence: CASSENGQEQYF. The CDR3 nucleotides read TGTGCCAGCAGTGAGAATGGCCAGGAGCAGTACTTC.

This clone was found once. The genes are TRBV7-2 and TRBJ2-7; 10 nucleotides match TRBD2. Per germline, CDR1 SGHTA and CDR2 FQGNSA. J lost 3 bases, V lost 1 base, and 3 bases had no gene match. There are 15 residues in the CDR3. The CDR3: CASSLVAGGGYEQYF. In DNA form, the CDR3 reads TGTGCCAGCAGCTTAGTAGCGGGAGGTGGCTACGAGCAGTACTTC. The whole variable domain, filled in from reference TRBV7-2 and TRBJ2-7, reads GAGVSQSPSNKVTEKGKDVELRCDPISGHTALYWYRQSLGQGLEFLIYFQGNSAPDKSGLPSDRFSAERTGGSVSTLTIQRTQQEDSAVYLCASSLVAGGGYEQYFGPGTRLTVT.

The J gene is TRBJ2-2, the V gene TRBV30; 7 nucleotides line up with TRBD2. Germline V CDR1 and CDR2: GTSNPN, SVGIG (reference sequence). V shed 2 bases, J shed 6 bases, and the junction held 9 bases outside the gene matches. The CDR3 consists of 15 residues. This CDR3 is CAWSHGRTPPGELFF. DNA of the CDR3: TGTGCCTGGAGTCACGGGAGGACACCACCCGGGGAGCTGTTTTTT.

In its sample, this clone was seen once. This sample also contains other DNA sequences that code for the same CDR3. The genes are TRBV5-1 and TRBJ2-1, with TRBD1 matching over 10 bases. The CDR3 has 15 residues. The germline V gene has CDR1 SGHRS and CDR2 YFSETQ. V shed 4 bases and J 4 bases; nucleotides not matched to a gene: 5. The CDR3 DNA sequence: TGCGCCAGCAGCCTGGGACAGGGGCCATACAATGAGCAGTTCTTC. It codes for CASSLGQGPYNEQFF.

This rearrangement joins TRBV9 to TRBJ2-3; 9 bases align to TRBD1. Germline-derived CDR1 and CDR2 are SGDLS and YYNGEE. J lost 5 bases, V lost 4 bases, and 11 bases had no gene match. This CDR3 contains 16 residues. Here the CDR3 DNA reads TGTGCCAGCAGCCAAACCGGGACAGGGCTTGGAGATACGCAGTATTTT. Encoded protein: CASSQTGTGLGDTQYF.

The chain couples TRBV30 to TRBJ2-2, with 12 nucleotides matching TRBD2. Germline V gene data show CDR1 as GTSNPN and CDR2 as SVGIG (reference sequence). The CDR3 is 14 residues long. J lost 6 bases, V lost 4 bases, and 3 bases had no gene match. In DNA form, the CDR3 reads TGTGCCTGGACTAGCGGGAGGGTTCCCGGGGAGCTGTTTTTT. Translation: CAWTSGRVPGELFF.

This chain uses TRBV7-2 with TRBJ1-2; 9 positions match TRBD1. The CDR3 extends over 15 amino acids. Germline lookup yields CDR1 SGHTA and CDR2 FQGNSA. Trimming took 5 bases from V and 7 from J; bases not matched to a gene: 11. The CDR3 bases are TGTGCCAGCAGCGATCCGACAGGGGGTAGGTTTGGCTACACCTTC. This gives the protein CASSDPTGGRFGYTF. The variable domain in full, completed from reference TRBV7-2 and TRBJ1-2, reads GAGVSQSPSNKVTEKGKDVELRCDPISGHTALYWYRQSLGQGLEFLIYFQGNSAPDKSGLPSDRFSAERTGGSVSTLTIQRTQQEDSAVYLCASSDPTGGRFGYTFGSGTRLTVV.

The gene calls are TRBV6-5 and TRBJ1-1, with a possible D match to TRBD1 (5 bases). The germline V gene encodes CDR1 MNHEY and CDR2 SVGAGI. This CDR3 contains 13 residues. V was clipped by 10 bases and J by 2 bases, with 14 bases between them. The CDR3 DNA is TGTGCCATCTACAGGCGGGGTAACACTGAAGCTTTCTTT. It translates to CAIYRRGNTEAFF.

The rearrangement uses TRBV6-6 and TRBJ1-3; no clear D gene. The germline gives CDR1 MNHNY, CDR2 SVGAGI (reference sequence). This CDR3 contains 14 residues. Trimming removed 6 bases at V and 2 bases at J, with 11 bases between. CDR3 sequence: CASRKELTGNTIYF. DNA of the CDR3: TGTGCCAGCAGGAAGGAGTTAACTGGAAACACCATATATTTT.

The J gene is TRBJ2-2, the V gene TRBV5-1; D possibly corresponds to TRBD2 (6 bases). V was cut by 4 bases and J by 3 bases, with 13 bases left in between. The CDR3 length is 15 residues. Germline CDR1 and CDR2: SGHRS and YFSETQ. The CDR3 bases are TGCGCCAGCAGCCCGGGGGAACTAGACACCGGGGAGCTGTTTTTT. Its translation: CASSPGELDTGELFF.

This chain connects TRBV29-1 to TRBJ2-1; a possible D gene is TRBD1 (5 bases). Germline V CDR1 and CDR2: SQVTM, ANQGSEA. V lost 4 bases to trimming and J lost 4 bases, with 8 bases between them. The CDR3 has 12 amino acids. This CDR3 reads CSVGKGYNEQFF. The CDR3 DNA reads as TGCAGCGTTGGCAAGGGGTACAATGAGCAGTTCTTC.

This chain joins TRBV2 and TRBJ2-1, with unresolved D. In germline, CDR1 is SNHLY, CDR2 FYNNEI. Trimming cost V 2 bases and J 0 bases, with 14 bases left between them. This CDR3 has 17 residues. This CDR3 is CASSERPQLSSYNEQFF. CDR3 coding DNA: TGTGCCAGCAGTGAAAGGCCACAGTTAAGCTCCTACAATGAGCAGTTCTTC. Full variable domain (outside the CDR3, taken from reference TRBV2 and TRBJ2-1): EPEVTQTPSHQVTQMGQEVILRCVPISNHLYFYWYRQILGQKVEFLVSFYNNEISEKSEIFDDQFSVERPDGSNFTLKIRSTKLEDSAMYFCASSERPQLSSYNEQFFGPGTRLTVL.

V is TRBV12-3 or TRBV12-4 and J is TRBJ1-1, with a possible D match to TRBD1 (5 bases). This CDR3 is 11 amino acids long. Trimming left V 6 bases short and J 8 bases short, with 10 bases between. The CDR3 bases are TGTGCCAGCAGGGCCGGGGGGGAAGCTTTCTTT. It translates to CASRAGGEAFF.

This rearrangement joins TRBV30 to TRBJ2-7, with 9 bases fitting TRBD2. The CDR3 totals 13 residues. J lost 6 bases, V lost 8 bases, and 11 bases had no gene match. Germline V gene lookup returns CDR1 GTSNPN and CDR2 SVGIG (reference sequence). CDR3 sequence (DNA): TGTGCCCAAAAAAGCGGGAGGCTCGGCGAGCAGTACTTC. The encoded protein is CAQKSGRLGEQYF.